This entry describes one TCR beta chain. Antigen specificity is unknown. Germline values: CDR1 DFQATT, CDR2 SNEGSKA (reference sequence). V lost 3 bases and J 3 bases, leaving 12 bases between the germline ends. This CDR3 is built from 13 residues. The data derive from a study of T cells in Graves' hyperthyroidism and ophthalmopathy. Points from the study as a whole: Ophthalmopathy was distinguished from stable hyperthyroidism by 13 V-J signatures. The model made its ophthalmopathy prediction, and onset followed a median approximately six months later. Blood samples included most of the expanded thyroid clonotypes exceeding 0.001.

RNA transcripts were the template for amplifying TCR beta CDR3 regions. HTBI primers were employed in a first-round RT-PCR of the TCR CDR3. TCRdb passed the multiplex PCR reads through MiXCR, listing each CDR3 protein once. The sample consists of approximately 610,000 distinct CDR3 sequences, roughly 15% of them appearing once. The sample consisted of blood. The chain couples TRBV20-1 to TRBJ2-7, with D possibly being TRBD1 (6 bases). This TCR derives from a woman aged 40 to 49 with Graves' ophthalmopathy. In nucleotides, the CDR3 is TGCAGTGCTAGCGGACAGTTAAACTACGAGCAGTACTTC. It specifies CSASGQLNYEQYF.